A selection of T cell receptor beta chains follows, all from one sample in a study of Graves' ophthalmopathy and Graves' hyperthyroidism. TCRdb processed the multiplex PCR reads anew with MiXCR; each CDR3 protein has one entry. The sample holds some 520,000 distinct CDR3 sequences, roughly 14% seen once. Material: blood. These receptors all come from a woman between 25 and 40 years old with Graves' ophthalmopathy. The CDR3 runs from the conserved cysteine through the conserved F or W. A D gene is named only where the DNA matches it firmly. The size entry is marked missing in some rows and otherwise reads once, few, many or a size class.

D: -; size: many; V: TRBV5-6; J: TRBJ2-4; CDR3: CASSSTGGGNIQYF; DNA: TGTGCCAGCAGCTCAACTGGGGGTGGGAACATTCAGTACTTC
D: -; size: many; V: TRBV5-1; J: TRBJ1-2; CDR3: CASSLGPQSVGYTF; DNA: TGCGCCAGCAGCTTGGGGCCGCAGAGTGTTGGCTACACCTTC
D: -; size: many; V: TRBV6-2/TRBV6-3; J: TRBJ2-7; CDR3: CASSYSIITSAYEQYF; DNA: TGTGCCAGCAGTTACTCGATCATAACATCCGCCTACGAGCAGTACTTC
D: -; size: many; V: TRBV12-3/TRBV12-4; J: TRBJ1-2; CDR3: CASSFRRGAPNYGYTF; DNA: TGTGCCAGCAGTTTCAGAAGGGGCGCTCCTAACTATGGCTACACCTTC
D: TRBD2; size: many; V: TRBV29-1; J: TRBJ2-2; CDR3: CSVSSGRTGELFF; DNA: TGCAGCGTTTCTAGCGGGAGAACCGGGGAGCTGTTTTTT
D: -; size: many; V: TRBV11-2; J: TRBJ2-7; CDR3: CASSLGQTDEQYF; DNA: TGTGCCAGCAGCTTAGGGCAGACGGACGAGCAGTACTTC
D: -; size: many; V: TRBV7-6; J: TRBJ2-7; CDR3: CASSSGEEQYF; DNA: TGTGCCAGCAGCTCCGGGGAGGAGCAGTACTTC
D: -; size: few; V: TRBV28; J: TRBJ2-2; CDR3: CASSLYPLTVSTGELFF; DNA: TGTGCCAGCAGTTTATATCCTTTGACAGTCTCCACCGGGGAGCTGTTTTTT
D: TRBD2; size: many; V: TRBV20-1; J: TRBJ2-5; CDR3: CSARGTSEQETQYF; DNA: TGCAGTGCTAGGGGGACTAGCGAACAAGAGACCCAGTACTTC
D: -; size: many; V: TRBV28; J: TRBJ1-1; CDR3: CASSSLPGTFMNTEAFF; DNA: TGTGCCAGCAGTTCTCTTCCCGGGACGTTCATGAACACTGAAGCTTTCTTT
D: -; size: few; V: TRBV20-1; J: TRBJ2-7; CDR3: CSARDRVSYEQYF; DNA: TGCAGTGCTAGAGACAGGGTCTCCTACGAGCAGTACTTC
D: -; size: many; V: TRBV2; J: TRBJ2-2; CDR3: CASSDWWQGHGELFF; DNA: TGTGCCAGCAGTGATTGGTGGCAGGGGCACGGGGAGCTGTTTTTT
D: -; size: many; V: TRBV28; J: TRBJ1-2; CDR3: CASSLATQGLHYYGYTF; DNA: TGTGCCAGCAGTTTAGCTACACAGGGATTGCATTACTATGGCTACACCTTC
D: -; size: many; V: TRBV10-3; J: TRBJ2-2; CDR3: CAISESGNTGELFF; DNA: TGTGCCATCAGTGAGAGCGGGAACACCGGGGAGCTGTTTTTT
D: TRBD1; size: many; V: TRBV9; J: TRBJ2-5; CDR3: CASSVNLGPGQDQETQYF; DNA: TGTGCCAGCAGCGTCAACCTGGGCCCTGGACAGGACCAAGAGACCCAGTACTTC
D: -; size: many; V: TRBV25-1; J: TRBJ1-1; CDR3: CASSEFNTEAFF; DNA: TGTGCCAGCAGTGAATTTAACACTGAAGCTTTCTTT
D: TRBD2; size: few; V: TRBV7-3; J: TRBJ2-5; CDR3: CASSSIGHSGSQETQYF; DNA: TGTGCCAGCAGCTCCATCGGCCATAGCGGGTCCCAAGAGACCCAGTACTTC
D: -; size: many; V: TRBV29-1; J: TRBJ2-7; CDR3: CSAQGGRAYEQYF; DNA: TGCAGCGCCCAGGGGGGCAGGGCCTACGAGCAGTACTTC
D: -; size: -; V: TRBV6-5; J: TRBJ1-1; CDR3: CASSYSIQTEAFF; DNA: TGTGCCAGCAGTTACTCGATCCAAACTGAAGCTTTCTTT
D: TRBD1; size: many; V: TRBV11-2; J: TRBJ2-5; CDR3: CASSKGQQETQYF; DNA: TGTGCCAGCAGCAAGGGACAGCAAGAGACCCAGTACTTC
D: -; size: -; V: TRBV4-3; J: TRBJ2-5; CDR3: CASSPGLKETQYF; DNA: TGCGCCAGCAGCCCGGGACTCAAAGAGACCCAGTACTTC
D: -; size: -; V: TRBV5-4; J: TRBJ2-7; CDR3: CASSLMLAYEQYF; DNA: TGTGCCAGCAGCTTGATGCTAGCCTACGAGCAGTACTTC
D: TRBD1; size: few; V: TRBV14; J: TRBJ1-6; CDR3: CASSLTPGQGYSPLHF; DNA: TGTGCCAGCAGCCTTACTCCGGGACAGGGATATTCACCCCTCCACTTT
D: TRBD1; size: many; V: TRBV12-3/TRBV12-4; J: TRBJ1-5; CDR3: CASSLLTGIYQPQHF; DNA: TGTGCCAGCAGTTTACTGACAGGGATCTATCAGCCCCAGCATTTT
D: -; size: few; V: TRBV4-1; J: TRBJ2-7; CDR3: CASSQALPPEGGFSYEQYF; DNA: TGCGCCAGCAGCCAAGCGCTACCTCCGGAGGGAGGATTTTCCTACGAGCAGTACTTC